The 20 T cell receptor beta chains listed next were all sequenced from one sample in a study of human T cells and chemical hapten exposure. The time point here: patch test 3, about 24 weeks after DPC sensitization. As to treatment: therapeutic diphenylcyclopropenone sensitization with weekly scalp DPC. TCRdb independently ran MiXCR on the RACE reads; one entry per CDR3 protein. The sample carries under 200,000 distinct CDR3 sequences, about 27% recorded once. This specimen consisted of whole blood, obtained in connection with sensitization to the hapten diphenylcyclopropenone (DPC). These receptor sequences come from a woman under 30 with alopecia areata. Some clones in this sample may be carry-over from other donors' samples.

The V and J genes are TRBV2 and TRBJ1-6; 8 bases align to TRBD1. V gave up 6 bases and J gave up 7 bases; unmatched junction bases: 5. The CDR3 runs to 14 residues. Germline V gene data show CDR1 as SNHLY and CDR2 as FYNNEI. The CDR3 DNA reads TGTGCCAGCAGCCGGACAGGGCGAAATTCACCCCTCCACTTT. Translation: CASSRTGRNSPLHF.

V usage is TRBV27 and J usage is TRBJ2-3; TRBD2 agrees at 8 bases. CDR1 and CDR2 from the germline V gene are MNHEY and SMNVEV (reference sequence). The ends lost 5 bases at V and 5 bases at J; junction bases unmatched: 9. The CDR3 spans 15 residues. This chain's CDR3 is CASSPKGLDLDTQYF. CDR3 bases: TGTGCCAGCAGTCCTAAGGGACTAGATTTAGATACGCAGTATTTT.

V usage is TRBV4-2 and J usage is TRBJ2-7; 9 bases fit TRBD2. The CDR3 has 14 residues. Trimming took 1 base from V and 5 from J; bases not matched to a gene: 3. The V gene's germline CDR1 is LGHNA and CDR2 YNFKEQ. The CDR3 sequence is CASSQGVAGDEQYF. Here the CDR3 DNA reads TGTGCCAGCAGCCAAGGGGTAGCGGGGGACGAGCAGTACTTC.

J is TRBJ1-1 and V is TRBV2; D is unclear. V lost 6 bases, J lost 4 bases, and 15 bases lay in between. The CDR3 runs to 14 residues. Germline loops: CDR1 SNHLY, CDR2 FYNNEI. CDR3 in DNA: TGTGCCAGCAGGACAACTATCGAGTCCACTGAAGCTTTCTTT. Encoded protein: CASRTTIESTEAFF. Combining the CDR3 with reference TRBV2 and TRBJ1-1 gives the whole variable domain EPEVTQTPSHQVTQMGQEVILRCVPISNHLYFYWYRQILGQKVEFLVSFYNNEISEKSEIFDDQFSVERPDGSNFTLKIRSTKLEDSAMYFCASRTTIESTEAFFGQGTRLTVV.

Many counts were recorded for this clonotype. The CDR3 DNA reads TGTGCCAGCAGCTCCTACCCCCTATCGGATGGGCAGCCCCAGCATTTT. This encodes CASSSYPLSDGQPQHF. This chain connects TRBV4-2 to TRBJ1-5; no definite D call. The CDR3 totals 16 residues. Looked up from germline, CDR1 is LGHNA and CDR2 is YNFKEQ. The V gene lost 5 bases and the J gene lost 7 bases, with 21 bases spanning the gap.

The chain combines TRBV10-3 with TRBJ2-1, with TRBD1 matching over 8 bases. The CDR3 contains 14 residues. V was clipped by 5 bases and J by 7 bases; unmatched bases: 7. The germline V gene encodes CDR1 ENHRY and CDR2 SYGVKD. CDR3 amino acids: CAISPGTGGNEQFF. CDR3 bases: TGTGCCATCAGTCCTGGGACAGGAGGGAATGAGCAGTTCTTC.

The chain recombines TRBV10-3 with TRBJ2-3; TRBD2 is a possible D gene (5 bases). Germline loops: CDR1 ENHRY, CDR2 SYGVKD. This CDR3 contains 13 residues. Trimming removed 7 bases from V and 3 bases from J, with 11 bases in between. The CDR3 reads CAIMRGRTDTQYF. The CDR3 nucleotides read TGTGCCATCATGAGAGGGCGGACAGATACGCAGTATTTT.

The chain has TRBV4-3 and TRBJ2-5; 8 bases are shared with TRBD1. There are 17 residues in the CDR3. V dropped 0 bases and J dropped 6; count of bases not matched to a gene: 12. Germline assignment: CDR1 LGHNA and CDR2 YSLEER. The CDR3 reads CASSQEGFMTGEKTQYF. For the CDR3, the DNA is TGCGCCAGCAGCCAAGAAGGCTTCATGACAGGGGAAAAGACCCAGTACTTC.

The J gene is TRBJ1-6, the V gene TRBV9, with a tentative D call TRBD1 (6 bases). The CDR3 contains 14 residues. Trimming left V 1 base short and J 6 bases short, with 8 bases between. Germline V lookup: CDR1 SGDLS, CDR2 YYNGEE. Here the CDR3 DNA reads TGTGCCAGCAGCGTACAGGGGATTAATTCACCCCTCCACTTT. This codes for CASSVQGINSPLHF.

This clonotype came up many times. The chain couples TRBV4-1 to TRBJ2-4; D perhaps matches TRBD1 (6 bases). Between the trimmed V and J ends, which lost 6 bases and 0 bases, there was a span of 12 bases. The germline V gene has CDR1 MGHRA and CDR2 YSYEKL. This CDR3 is built from 15 residues. DNA for the CDR3: TGCGCCAGCAGTCGCAGGACAGTAGCCAAAAACATTCAGTACTTC. Translated: CASSRRTVAKNIQYF.

This clonotype was picked up a small number of times. The chain has TRBV24-1 and TRBJ2-6, with D possibly being TRBD1 or TRBD2 (5 bases each). The CDR3 sequence is 15 residues long. Germline V CDR1 and CDR2: KGHDR, SFDVKD. V was pared by 4 bases and J by 9 bases, with 15 bases between. DNA of the CDR3: TGTGCCACCAGTGACACCGGGGCCGGCAACAACGTCCTGACTTTC. Translation: CATSDTGAGNNVLTF.

The chain combines TRBV4-3 with TRBJ1-1; D remains unclear. With 1 base removed from V and 1 base from J, the gap between germline ends came to 16 bases. Germline V gene data show CDR1 as LGHNA and CDR2 as YSLEER. CDR3 length: 17 amino acids. This CDR3 is CASSQAVHGGANTEAFF. The CDR3 DNA is TGCGCCAGCAGCCAAGCCGTACATGGAGGAGCGAACACTGAAGCTTTCTTT.

CDR3 residues: CASSLAGTSGGTDTQYF. The CDR3 region has the DNA TGCGCCAGCAGCCTGGCCGGGACTAGCGGGGGCACAGATACGCAGTATTTT. The V call is TRBV4-3, the J call TRBJ2-3; TRBD2 agrees at 13 bases. The CDR3 extends over 17 amino acids. The J segment lost 1 base and the V segment lost 4 bases, leaving 5 bases of the junction unmatched. Germline assignment: CDR1 LGHNA and CDR2 YSLEER.

This chain connects TRBV18 to TRBJ1-5; D possibly corresponds to TRBD1 (5 bases). CDR3 length equals 13 residues. The germline gives CDR1 KGHSH, CDR2 LQKENI. The germline V and J ends were trimmed by 0 bases and 6 bases, with 6 bases remaining between them. The CDR3 region has the DNA TGTGCCAGCTCACCACCTAGGGGTCAGCCCCAGCATTTT. Translation gives CASSPPRGQPQHF.

This clonotype was observed a few times. The chain joins TRBV7-2 to TRBJ2-1, with D possibly being TRBD2 (6 bases). Germline V gives CDR1 SGHTA, CDR2 FQGNSA. The V and J ends lost 5 bases and 4 bases respectively, with 18 bases between them. This CDR3 region has 16 residues. The CDR3 bases are TGTGCCAGCAGCCATAGGGGCGGGATCCCTTACAATGAGCAGTTCTTC. Its protein product is CASSHRGGIPYNEQFF.

The rearrangement uses TRBV30 and TRBJ2-7; maybe TRBD2 (6 bases). Germline assignment: CDR1 GTSNPN and CDR2 SVGIG (reference sequence). This CDR3 is built from 13 residues. The germline V and J ends were trimmed by 2 bases and 4 bases, with 12 bases remaining between them. The CDR3 reads CAWSRSGLYEQYF. The DNA of the CDR3 is TGTGCCTGGAGTCGGAGCGGGCTTTACGAGCAGTACTTC.

This chain joins TRBV6-5 and TRBJ1-5; 7 nucleotides agree with TRBD1. Trimming cost V 7 bases and J 6 bases; bases outside gene matches: 12. The CDR3 consists of 15 residues. CDR1 and CDR2 from the germline V gene are MNHEY and SVGAGI. The CDR3 nucleotides are TGTGCCAGCAAACCTACAGGGGCTAAGGCTCAGCCCCAGCATTTT. This codes for CASKPTGAKAQPQHF.

This clonotype showed up just a few times. J is TRBJ1-3 and V is TRBV20-1; D gene uncertain. CDR1 DFQATT and CDR2 SNEGSKA come from the germline V gene (reference sequence). This CDR3 is built from 16 residues. Trimming left V 3 bases short and J 3 bases short, with 18 bases between. The DNA of the CDR3 is TGCAGTGCTAGTCGTGGGCCAATTAGAGATGGAAACACCATATATTTT. Encoded protein: CSASRGPIRDGNTIYF.

The rearrangement joins TRBV2 to TRBJ1-1; TRBD1 is a possible D gene (6 bases). In germline, CDR1 is SNHLY, CDR2 FYNNEI. Trimming took 6 bases from V and 0 from J, leaving 14 bases between them. The CDR3 runs 15 residues. The CDR3 protein is CASSPGATLNTEAFF. The CDR3 DNA is TGTGCCAGCAGCCCGGGGGCAACCCTGAACACTGAAGCTTTCTTT.

This clonotype was observed a handful of times. This chain uses TRBV21-1 with TRBJ1-1. TRBV21-1 is a recognized pseudogene. The CDR3 is made up of 13 amino acids. The CDR3 is CASSKRSPPEAFF. The CDR3 DNA reads TGTGCCAGCAGCAAAAGGAGCCCGCCTGAAGCTTTCTTT.